Below, one TCR beta chain is given with its context. What it binds is not known. The data belong to a study of shared clonotypes between healthy human individuals. Germline CDR1 is PRHDT and CDR2 is FYEKMQ (reference sequence). V lost 4 bases and J lost 16; bases outside the gene matches: 23. This CDR3 region has 17 residues. Study conclusions and caveats: Generation probability values for non-shared clonotypes were lower than those for clonotypes shared by all four donors.

Profiling relied on immunoSEQ multiplex PCR, and the TCRdb table lists in-frame clones only, not all of them. The sample shows some 2,000,000 clones, roughly 96% of them seen only once. Sequencing input: naive CD4+ T cells sorted from blood. The subset: CD45RA+ positively selected. The chain employs TRBV13 and TRBJ1-3; 9 nucleotides agree with TRBD1. This sequence originates from a man between 18 and 35 years old in good health. The chain's CDR3 is CASSYRLAGQGSFVLYF. The CDR3 coding sequence is TGTGCCAGCAGCTATAGACTAGCGGGACAGGGATCCTTTGTCCTCTATTTT.